This T cell receptor beta chain appears in the sequencing data of a study of cytomegalovirus exposure and HLA in healthy donors. The CDR3 contains 15 residues. V gave up 2 bases and J gave up 0 bases, with 10 bases separating them. Looked up from germline, CDR1 is KGHSH and CDR2 is LQKENI. PCR primers comprised 60 Vbeta and 13 Jbeta primers. Method: immunoSEQ multiplex PCR; TCRdb's copy keeps in-frame clones and lacks some. The data hold over 150,000 clones, with around 80% observed a single time. The study, taken as a whole, reports: Later analysis placed DRB1 highest and HLA-C lowest in TCR association rates, which differed by HLA locus. The HLA-A and HLA-B alleles of most subjects were reportedly predicted accurately from TCR beta sequences. Presence/absence analyses assumed roughly uniform sequencing depth across donors.

As for this clone: The antigen is not known.

This chain links TRBV18 with TRBJ1-2; D might be TRBD1 (6 bases). This TCR was sampled from a girl between 2 and 10 years old in good health and CMV-seropositive. The specimen sequenced was PBMCs. CDR3 DNA sequence: TGTGCCAGCTCACCAGCAGGGGACCCTAACTATGGCTACACCTTC. Amino acid sequence: CASSPAGDPNYGYTF.